The rows below give T cell receptor beta chains drawn from one sample of a study of blood T cell repertoires in COVID-19. Generated by immunoSEQ multiplex PCR, the TCRdb table keeps only in-frame clones and is missing some. The data contain about 160,000 clones, 82% of them singletons. Sequenced input: peripheral blood. These receptors originate from a woman older than 75 with active or convalescent COVID-19. The CDR3 runs from the conserved cysteine through the conserved F or W. The D gene is left open where the match is weak. Only some rows state a clone size, as once, few, many or a class for expanded clones.

>TRBV10-2|.|TRBJ1-5|.
TGCGCCAGCAGTGTCGGCGGGGGCGGCCAGCCCCAGCATTTT
CASSVGGGGQPQHF
>TRBV29-1|.|TRBJ2-3|.
TGCAACGTTGAAGCCCCGGTCCACCCTGGGCTTACGCAGTATTTT
CNVEAPVHPGLTQYF
>TRBV3-1/TRBV3-2|once|TRBJ2-5|.
TGTGCCAGCAGCCAAGTAGGAACCCAGGCGGAGACCCAGTACTTC
CASSQVGTQAETQYF
>TRBV6-5|.|TRBJ1-2|TRBD1
TGTGCCAGCAGTCCGACAGGGAGCGGCTATGGCTACACCTTC
CASSPTGSGYGYTF
>TRBV6-5|.|TRBJ2-5|TRBD1
TGTGCCAGCAGTCCCCAGGGACAGGGCCCAGAGACCCAGTACTTC
CASSPQGQGPETQYF
>TRBV6-6|.|TRBJ1-2|TRBD1
TGTGCCAGCAGGTCGGACAGGGAAGAGCGCTACACCTTC
CASRSDREERYTF
>TRBV3-1/TRBV3-2|.|TRBJ2-7|TRBD2
TGTGCCAGCAGCCAAGAATCGGGCGGGAGATCCGAGCAGTACTTC
CASSQESGGRSEQYF
>TRBV5-1|.|TRBJ1-5|.
TGCGCCAGCAGCTTGGGAGGGGAGGGCAATCAGCCCCAGCATTTT
CASSLGGEGNQPQHF
>TRBV5-4|once|TRBJ2-1|.
TGTGCCAGCACGGCGTCTGCGGTAAGCTCCTACAATGAGCAGTTCTTC
CASTASAVSSYNEQFF
>TRBV30|few|TRBJ2-5|.
TGTGCCTGGAGTGGGACAGTTAAAGAGACCCAGTACTTC
CAWSGTVKETQYF
>TRBV5-4|.|TRBJ1-1|.
TGTGCCAGCAGTGGGGGGGTAGGCACTGAAGCTTTCTTT
CASSGGVGTEAFF
>TRBV7-2|few|TRBJ1-2|.
TGTGCCAGCAGCTTATTTAGGGACACCGGTTCAGGCTACACCTTC
CASSLFRDTGSGYTF
>TRBV5-1|.|TRBJ1-3|.
TGCGCCAGCAGTACCTCCCGGGGGGCTACTGGAAACACCATATATTTT
CASSTSRGATGNTIYF
>TRBV28|.|TRBJ2-2|TRBD1
TGTGCCAGCAGTTTTTACAGGGGGCCCGGGGAGCTGTTTTTT
CASSFYRGPGELFF
>TRBV2|.|TRBJ2-2|TRBD1
TGTGCCAGCAGTGGCCAGGGGGTGGAGCTGTTTTTT
CASSGQGVELFF
>TRBV7-2|few|TRBJ2-3|TRBD2
TGTGCCAGCAGCCCGGTGGCTAGCGGGAGAGCAGATACGCAGTATTTT
CASSPVASGRADTQYF
>TRBV2|.|TRBJ1-2|.
TGTGCCAGCAGTGAAAGCATAAATCGTGGCTACACCTTC
CASSESINRGYTF
>TRBV9|few|TRBJ1-1|.
TGTGCCAGCAGCGCGAGGGAGAACACTGAAGCTTTCTTT
CASSARENTEAFF
>TRBV3-1/TRBV3-2|once|TRBJ2-1|.
TGTGCCAGCAGCCAAACAGGGACGAATGAGCAGTTCTTC
CASSQTGTNEQFF
>TRBV9|.|TRBJ1-2|.
TGTGCCAGCAGCGAGGCCGGGACTCTGAACTATGGCTACACCTTC
CASSEAGTLNYGYTF
>TRBV5-1|.|TRBJ1-1|.
TGCGCCAGCAGCTTGGTGGGGAGGATGAACACTGAAGCTTTCTTT
CASSLVGRMNTEAFF
>TRBV19|once|TRBJ1-1|TRBD1
TGTGCCAGTAGTTTTGGACAGGGAGGGACTGAAGCTTTCTTT
CASSFGQGGTEAFF
>TRBV5-6|.|TRBJ2-7|TRBD2
TGTGCCAGCAGGCCACGACTAGCGGGAGGGAGGCAGCAGTACTTC
CASRPRLAGGRQQYF
>TRBV7-9|.|TRBJ1-6|TRBD1
TGTGCCAGCAGCTCTGGGACAGGGGGCTTCTCACCCCTCCACTTT
CASSSGTGGFSPLHF
>TRBV18|.|TRBJ2-1|.
TGTGCCAGCTCACCACCGAGTTACGGAGCAAATGAGCAGTTCTTC
CASSPPSYGANEQFF
>TRBV5-1|.|TRBJ1-6|TRBD1
TGCGCCAGCAGCTTGGGAGGTTTCGGACAGGGGAGTAATTCACCCCTCCACTTT
CASSLGGFGQGSNSPLHF
>TRBV5-1|.|TRBJ1-1|TRBD1
TGCGCCAGCAGCTCGGGACAGGGTGCAAACGCTGAAGCTTTCTTT
CASSSGQGANAEAFF
>TRBV10-3|once|TRBJ1-5|.
TGTGCCATCAGTGACGGTTATCAGCCCCAGCATTTT
CAISDGYQPQHF
>TRBV5-1|.|TRBJ2-3|.
TGCGCCAGCAGCGCGTGGGTGGGGTCTAGCGCCACCACAGATACGCAGTATTTT
CASSAWVGSSATTDTQYF
>TRBV7-3|.|TRBJ2-1|.
TGTGCCAGCAGCCCGGTGGGGGCTAGCCGAAATGAGCAGTTCTTC
CASSPVGASRNEQFF
>TRBV5-1|.|TRBJ2-1|.
TGCGCCAGCAGCTTGGCCGTTGGGGGGTCCTACAATGAGCAGTTCTTC
CASSLAVGGSYNEQFF
>TRBV5-4|.|TRBJ2-3|TRBD2
TGTGCCAGCAGCTCGGCGACTAGCGGGACCCTACTAGATACGCAGTATTTT
CASSSATSGTLLDTQYF
>TRBV28|once|TRBJ2-3|TRBD2
TGTGCCAGCAGCCCACAACGGGCTAGCGGGAGGGTAGATACGCAGTATTTT
CASSPQRASGRVDTQYF
>TRBV6-2/TRBV6-3|few|TRBJ2-7|.
TGTGCCAGCAGTTATCGGGAGCTGGACGAGCAGTACTTC
CASSYRELDEQYF
>TRBV29-1|.|TRBJ2-3|TRBD2
TGCAGCGTCAGACGACTAGCGGTGACTAGCACAGATACGCAGTATTTT
CSVRRLAVTSTDTQYF
>TRBV30|.|TRBJ1-2|.
TGTGCCTGGGAGGACAGCAACTATGGCTACACCTTC
CAWEDSNYGYTF
>TRBV5-4|.|TRBJ2-7|TRBD2
TGTGCCAGCAGCCCCTCTAGCGGGAGGAGCTCCTACGAGCAGTACTTC
CASSPSSGRSSYEQYF
>TRBV7-8|.|TRBJ1-1|.
TGTGCCAGCAGCGCCGACATTGCCACTGAAGCTTTCTTT
CASSADIATEAFF
>TRBV10-1|.|TRBJ1-5|.
TGCGCCAGCAGTGGGCCAGGGAATCAGCCCCAGCATTTT
CASSGPGNQPQHF
>TRBV2|.|TRBJ2-5|.
TGTGCCAGCGGGACTCAAGAGACCCAGTACTTC
CASGTQETQYF
>TRBV4-2|.|TRBJ2-7|.
TGTGCCAGTAGCCAAGGCGGAAGCGTCTCCTACGAGCAGTACTTC
CASSQGGSVSYEQYF
>TRBV5-1|.|TRBJ1-2|TRBD1
TGCGCCAGCAGCTTGGGGGACAGGGAATGGGATGGCTACACCTTC
CASSLGDREWDGYTF
>TRBV4-1|.|TRBJ1-5|TRBD1
TGCGCCAGCACCGCAGGTGTCCGGGACAGAGATCATCAGCCCCAGCATTTT
CASTAGVRDRDHQPQHF
>TRBV6-1|.|TRBJ1-1|.
TGTGCCAGCAGTGAAATTTGGCCTGGGGCTTCCACGAACACTGAAGCTTTCTTT
CASSEIWPGASTNTEAFF
>TRBV27|.|TRBJ1-2|.
TGTGCCAGCAGTTATCCGGGGGGTGGCTACACCTTC
CASSYPGGGYTF
>TRBV28|few|TRBJ1-4|.
TGTGCCAGCAGCGGGAATGAAAAACTGTTTTTT
CASSGNEKLFF
>TRBV7-9|few|TRBJ2-7|.
TGTGCCAGCAGCTCAGGTCGTATCTACGAGCAGTACTTC
CASSSGRIYEQYF
>TRBV2|.|TRBJ2-5|.
TGTGCCAGCTGCGACAACGCCGAAGAGACCCAGTACTTC
CASCDNAEETQYF
>TRBV20-1|.|TRBJ2-7|TRBD2
TGCAGTGCTAGTCAACTAGCGGAGCGCTACGAGCAGTACTTC
CSASQLAERYEQYF
>TRBV6-5|.|TRBJ1-1|TRBD1
TGTGCCAGCAGTCCGGCACAGGGGGCGAGCACTGAAGCTTTCTTT
CASSPAQGASTEAFF
>TRBV20-1|.|TRBJ1-1|.
TGCAGTGCCACTAGGGGGTATCAAGCTTTCTTT
CSATRGYQAFF
>TRBV28|.|TRBJ2-1|TRBD2
TGTGCCAGCAATAAGCGGGAGTCATGGGAGCAGTTCTTC
CASNKRESWEQFF
>TRBV29-1|.|TRBJ1-4|.
TGCAGCGTTGCGCAGGGTCGGGAAAAACTGTTTTTT
CSVAQGREKLFF
>TRBV24-1|.|TRBJ1-2|.
TGTGCCACCAGTGATTCTTTCGATGGCTACACCTTC
CATSDSFDGYTF
>TRBV10-3|few|TRBJ2-7|TRBD1
TGTGCCATCAGTGATGGGGACAGGGGCTACGAGCAGTACTTC
CAISDGDRGYEQYF
>TRBV5-5|.|TRBJ2-7|TRBD1
TGTGCCAGCAGCTCCCCGAGACAGGGGGCTATTTACGAGCAGTACTTC
CASSSPRQGAIYEQYF
>TRBV5-1|.|TRBJ2-3|.
TGCGCCAGCAGCCCCGTGGACACCACAGATACGCAGTATTTT
CASSPVDTTDTQYF
>TRBV6-1|.|TRBJ1-2|.
TGTGCCAGCAGTGACAGGAACTATGGCTACACCTTC
CASSDRNYGYTF
>TRBV19|.|TRBJ2-5|.
TGTGCCACCTCTGGTGGGGGGGAGACCCAGTACTTC
CATSGGGETQYF